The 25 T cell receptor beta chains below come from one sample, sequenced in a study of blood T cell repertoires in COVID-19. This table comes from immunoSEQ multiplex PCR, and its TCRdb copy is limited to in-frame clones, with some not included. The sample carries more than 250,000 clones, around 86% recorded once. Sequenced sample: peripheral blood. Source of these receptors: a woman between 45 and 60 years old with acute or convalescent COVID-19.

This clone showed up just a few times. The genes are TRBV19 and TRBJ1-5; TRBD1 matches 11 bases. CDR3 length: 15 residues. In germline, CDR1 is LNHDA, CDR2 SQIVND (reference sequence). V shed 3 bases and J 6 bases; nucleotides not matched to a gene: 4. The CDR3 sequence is CASSIRTGGSQPQHF. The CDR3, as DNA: TGTGCCAGTAGTATTCGGACAGGGGGCAGTCAGCCCCAGCATTTT.

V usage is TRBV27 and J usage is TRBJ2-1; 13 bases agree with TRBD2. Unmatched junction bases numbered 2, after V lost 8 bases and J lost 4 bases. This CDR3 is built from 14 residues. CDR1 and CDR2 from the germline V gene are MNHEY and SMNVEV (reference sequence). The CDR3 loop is CASRLAGGYNEQFF. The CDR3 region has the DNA TGTGCCAGCCGACTAGCGGGAGGATACAATGAGCAGTTCTTC.

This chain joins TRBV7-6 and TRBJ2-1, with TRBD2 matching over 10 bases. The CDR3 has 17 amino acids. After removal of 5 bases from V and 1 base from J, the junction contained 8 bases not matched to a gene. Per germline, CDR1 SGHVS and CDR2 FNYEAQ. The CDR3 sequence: CASSPLAGGSSYNEQFF. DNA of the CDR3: TGTGCCAGCAGCCCCTTAGCGGGAGGATCGTCCTACAATGAGCAGTTCTTC.

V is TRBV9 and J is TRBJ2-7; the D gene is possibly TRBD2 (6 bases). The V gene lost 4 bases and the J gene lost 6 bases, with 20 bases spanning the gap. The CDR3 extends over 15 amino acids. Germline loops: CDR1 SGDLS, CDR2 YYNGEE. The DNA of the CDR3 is TGTGCCAGCAGCCCCCGGGACTCCCCCTTAACCGAGCAGTACTTC. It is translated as CASSPRDSPLTEQYF.

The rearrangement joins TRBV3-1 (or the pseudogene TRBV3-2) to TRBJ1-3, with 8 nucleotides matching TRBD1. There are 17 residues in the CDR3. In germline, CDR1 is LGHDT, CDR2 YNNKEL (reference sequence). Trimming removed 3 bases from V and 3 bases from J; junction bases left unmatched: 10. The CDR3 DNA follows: TGTGCCAGCAGCCAGGGCCCCCAGGGGGCCTATGGAAACACCATATATTTT. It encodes CASSQGPQGAYGNTIYF.

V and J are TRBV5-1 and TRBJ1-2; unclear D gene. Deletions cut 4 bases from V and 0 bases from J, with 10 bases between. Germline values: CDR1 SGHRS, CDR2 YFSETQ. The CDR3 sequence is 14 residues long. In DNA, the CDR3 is TGCGCCAGCAGCCGCACAGAATCTAACTATGGCTACACCTTC. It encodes CASSRTESNYGYTF.

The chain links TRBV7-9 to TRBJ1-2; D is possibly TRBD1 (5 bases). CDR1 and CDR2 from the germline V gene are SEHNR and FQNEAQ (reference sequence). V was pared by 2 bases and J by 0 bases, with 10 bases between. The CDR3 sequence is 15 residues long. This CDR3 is CASSLLWGANYGYTF. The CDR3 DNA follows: TGTGCCAGCAGCTTACTGTGGGGGGCTAACTATGGCTACACCTTC.

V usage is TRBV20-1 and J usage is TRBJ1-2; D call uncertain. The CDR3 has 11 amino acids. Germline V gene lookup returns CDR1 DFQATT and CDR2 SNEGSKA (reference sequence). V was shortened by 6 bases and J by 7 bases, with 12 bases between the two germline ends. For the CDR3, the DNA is TGCAGTGCGGAGCTGGGTGGTGGCTACACCTTC. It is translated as CSAELGGGYTF.

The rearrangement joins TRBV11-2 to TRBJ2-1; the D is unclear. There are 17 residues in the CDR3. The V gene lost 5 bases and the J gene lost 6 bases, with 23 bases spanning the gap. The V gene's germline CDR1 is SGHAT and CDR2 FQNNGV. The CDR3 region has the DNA TGTGCCAGCAGCGTGCTGTTTGGCCTCCAGTCGGGCAATGAGCAGTTCTTC. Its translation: CASSVLFGLQSGNEQFF.

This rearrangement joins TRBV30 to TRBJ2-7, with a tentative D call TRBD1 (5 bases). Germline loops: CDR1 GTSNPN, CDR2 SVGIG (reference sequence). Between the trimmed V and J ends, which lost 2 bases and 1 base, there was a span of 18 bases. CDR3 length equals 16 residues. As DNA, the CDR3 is TGTGCCTGGAGTTATAGACAGTGGCGGTCGTCCTACGAGCAGTACTTC. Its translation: CAWSYRQWRSSYEQYF. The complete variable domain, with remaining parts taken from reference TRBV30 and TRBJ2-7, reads SQTIHQWPATLVQPVGSPLSLECTVEGTSNPNLYWYRQAAGRGLQLLFYSVGIGQISSEVPQNLSASRPQDRQFILSSKKLLLSDSGFYLCAWSYRQWRSSYEQYFGPGTRLTVT.

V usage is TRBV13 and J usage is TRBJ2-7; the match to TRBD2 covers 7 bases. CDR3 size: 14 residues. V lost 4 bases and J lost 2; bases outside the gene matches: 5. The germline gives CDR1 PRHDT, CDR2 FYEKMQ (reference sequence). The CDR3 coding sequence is TGTGCCAGCAGCTGGGCTAGCGGAACCTACGAGCAGTACTTC. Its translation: CASSWASGTYEQYF.

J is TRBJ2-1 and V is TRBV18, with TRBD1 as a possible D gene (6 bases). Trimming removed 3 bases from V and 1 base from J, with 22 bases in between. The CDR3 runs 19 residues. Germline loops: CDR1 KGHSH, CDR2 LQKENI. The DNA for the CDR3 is TGTGCCAGCTCACCCCAACAGGGCCGTACTGTATCGTCCTACAATGAGCAGTTCTTC. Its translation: CASSPQQGRTVSSYNEQFF.

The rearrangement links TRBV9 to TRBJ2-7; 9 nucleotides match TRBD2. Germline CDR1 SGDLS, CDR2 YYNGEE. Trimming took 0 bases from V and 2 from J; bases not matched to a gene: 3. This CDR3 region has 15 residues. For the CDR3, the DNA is TGTGCCAGCAGCGTAGCTCCTAGCGGGGCCTACGAGCAGTACTTC. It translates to CASSVAPSGAYEQYF. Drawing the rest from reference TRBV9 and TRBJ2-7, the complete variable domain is DSGVTQTPKHLITATGQRVTLRCSPRSGDLSVYWYQQSLDQGLQFLIQYYNGEERAKGNILERFSAQQFPDLHSELNLSSLELGDSALYFCASSVAPSGAYEQYFGPGTRLTVT.

CDR3 sequence (DNA): TGCGCCAGCAGCTTGAGGCAGGGGCGTTCGACTGAAGCTTTCTTT. Its translation is CASSLRQGRSTEAFF. This rearrangement joins TRBV5-1 to TRBJ1-1; TRBD1 might be the D (6 bases). V gave up 1 base and J gave up 5 bases, with 15 bases separating them. The CDR3 extends over 15 amino acids. The germline CDR1 and CDR2 sequences are SGHRS and YFSETQ.

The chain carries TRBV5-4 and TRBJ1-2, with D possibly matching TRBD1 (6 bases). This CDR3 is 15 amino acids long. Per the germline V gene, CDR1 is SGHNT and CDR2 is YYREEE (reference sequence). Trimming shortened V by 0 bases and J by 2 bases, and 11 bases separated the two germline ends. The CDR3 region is CASSLGQAQNYGYTF. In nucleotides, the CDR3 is TGTGCCAGCAGCTTGGGACAGGCTCAAAACTATGGCTACACCTTC.

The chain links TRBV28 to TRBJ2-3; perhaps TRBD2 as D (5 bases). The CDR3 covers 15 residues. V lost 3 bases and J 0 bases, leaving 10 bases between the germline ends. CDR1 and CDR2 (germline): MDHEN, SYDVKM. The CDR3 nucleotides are TGTGCCAGCAGTTTGCAAGCGGTGAGCACAGATACGCAGTATTTT. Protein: CASSLQAVSTDTQYF.

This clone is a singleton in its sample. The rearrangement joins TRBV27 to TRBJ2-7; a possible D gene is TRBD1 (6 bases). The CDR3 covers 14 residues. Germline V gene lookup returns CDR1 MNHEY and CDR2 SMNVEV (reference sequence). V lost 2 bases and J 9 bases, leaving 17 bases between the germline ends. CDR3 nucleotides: TGTGCCAGCAGTTTAGACCCCCTAGGGGGTGTGCAGTACTTC. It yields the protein CASSLDPLGGVQYF.

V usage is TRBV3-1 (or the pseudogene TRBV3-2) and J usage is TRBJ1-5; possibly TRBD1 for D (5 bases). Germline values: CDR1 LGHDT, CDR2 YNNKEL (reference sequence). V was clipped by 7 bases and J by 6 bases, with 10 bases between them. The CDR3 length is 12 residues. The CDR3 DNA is TGTGCCAGCAACCTAAGGGGTCAGCCCCAGCATTTT. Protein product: CASNLRGQPQHF.

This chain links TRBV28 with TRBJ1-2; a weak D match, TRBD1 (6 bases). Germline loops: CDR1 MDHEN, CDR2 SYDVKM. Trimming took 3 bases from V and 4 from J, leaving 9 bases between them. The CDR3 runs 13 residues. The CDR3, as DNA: TGTGCCAGCAGTTTTAGGGGGTTCTATGGCTACACCTTC. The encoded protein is CASSFRGFYGYTF.

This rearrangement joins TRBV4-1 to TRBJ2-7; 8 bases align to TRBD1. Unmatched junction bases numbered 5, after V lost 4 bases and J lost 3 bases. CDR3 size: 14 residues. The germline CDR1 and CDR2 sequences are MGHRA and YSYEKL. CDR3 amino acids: CASSPRTGGYEQYF. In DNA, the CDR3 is TGCGCCAGCAGCCCAAGAACAGGGGGCTACGAGCAGTACTTC.

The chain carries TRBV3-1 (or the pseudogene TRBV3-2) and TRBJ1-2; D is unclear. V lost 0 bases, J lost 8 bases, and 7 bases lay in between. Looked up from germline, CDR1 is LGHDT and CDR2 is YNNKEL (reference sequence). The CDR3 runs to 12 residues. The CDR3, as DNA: TGTGCCAGCAGCCAAGATACGAGGGGCTACACCTTC. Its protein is CASSQDTRGYTF.

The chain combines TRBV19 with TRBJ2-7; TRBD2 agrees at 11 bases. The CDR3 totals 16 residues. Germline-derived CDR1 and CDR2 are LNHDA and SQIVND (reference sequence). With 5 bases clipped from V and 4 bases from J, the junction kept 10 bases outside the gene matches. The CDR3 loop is CASSALTSGSSYEQYF. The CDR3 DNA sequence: TGTGCCAGTAGTGCCCTAACTAGCGGGAGTTCTTACGAGCAGTACTTC.

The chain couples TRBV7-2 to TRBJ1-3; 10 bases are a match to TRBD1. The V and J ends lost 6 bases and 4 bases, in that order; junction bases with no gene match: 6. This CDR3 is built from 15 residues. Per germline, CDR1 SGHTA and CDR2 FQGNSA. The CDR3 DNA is TGTGCCAGCAGAAGACAGGGGGCAGGGGGAAACACCATATATTTT. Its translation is CASRRQGAGGNTIYF.

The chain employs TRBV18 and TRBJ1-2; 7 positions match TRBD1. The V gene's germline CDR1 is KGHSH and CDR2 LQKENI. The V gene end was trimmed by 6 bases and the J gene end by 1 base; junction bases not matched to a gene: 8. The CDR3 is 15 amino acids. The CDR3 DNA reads TGTGCCAGCTCTAACTTGGGACAGCTTAACTATGGCTACACCTTC. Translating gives CASSNLGQLNYGYTF.

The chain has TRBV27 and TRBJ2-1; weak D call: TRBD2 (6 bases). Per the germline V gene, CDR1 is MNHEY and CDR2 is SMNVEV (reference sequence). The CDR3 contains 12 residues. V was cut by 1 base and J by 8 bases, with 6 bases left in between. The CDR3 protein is CASSLWGDEQFF. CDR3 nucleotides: TGTGCCAGCAGTTTATGGGGGGATGAGCAGTTCTTC.